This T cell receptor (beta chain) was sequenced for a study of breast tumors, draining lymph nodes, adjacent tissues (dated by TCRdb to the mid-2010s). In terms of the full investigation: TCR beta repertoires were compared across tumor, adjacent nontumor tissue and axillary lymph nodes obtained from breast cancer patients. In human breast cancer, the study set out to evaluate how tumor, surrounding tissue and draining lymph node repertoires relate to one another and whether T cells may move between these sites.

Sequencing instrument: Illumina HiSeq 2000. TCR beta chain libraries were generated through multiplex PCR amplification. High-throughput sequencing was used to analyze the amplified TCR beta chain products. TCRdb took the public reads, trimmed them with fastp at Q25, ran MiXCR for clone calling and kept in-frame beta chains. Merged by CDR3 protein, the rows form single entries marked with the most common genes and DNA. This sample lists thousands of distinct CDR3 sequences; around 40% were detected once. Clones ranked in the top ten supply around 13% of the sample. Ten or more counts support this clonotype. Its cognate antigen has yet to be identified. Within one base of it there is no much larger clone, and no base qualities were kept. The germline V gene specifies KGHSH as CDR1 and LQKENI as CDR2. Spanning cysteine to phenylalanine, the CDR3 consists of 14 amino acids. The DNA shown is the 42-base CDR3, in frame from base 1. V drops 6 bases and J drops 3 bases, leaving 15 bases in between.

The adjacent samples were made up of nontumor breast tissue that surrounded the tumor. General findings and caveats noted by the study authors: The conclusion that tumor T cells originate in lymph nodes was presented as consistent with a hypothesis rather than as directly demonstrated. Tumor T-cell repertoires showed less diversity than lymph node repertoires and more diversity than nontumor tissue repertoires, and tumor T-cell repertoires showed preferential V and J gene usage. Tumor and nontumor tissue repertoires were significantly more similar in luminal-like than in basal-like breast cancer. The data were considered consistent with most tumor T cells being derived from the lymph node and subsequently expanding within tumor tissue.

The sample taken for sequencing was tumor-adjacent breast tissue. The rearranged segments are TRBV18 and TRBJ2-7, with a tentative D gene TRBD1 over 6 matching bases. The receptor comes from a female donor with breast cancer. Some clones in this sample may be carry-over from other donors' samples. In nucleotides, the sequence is TGTGCCAGCTCGGCCGGGACACCGTTCTACGAGCAGTACTTC. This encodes CASSAGTPFYEQYF.